What follows describes a single T cell receptor (beta chain). The sample is drawn from a study of technical replicates of blood from a handful of donors. This CDR3 comprises 16 residues. Germline CDR1 reads LGHNA; CDR2 reads YSLEER. The ends lost 4 bases at V and 1 base at J; junction bases unmatched: 6. Assay: immunoSEQ multiplex PCR; the TCRdb copy retains only in-frame clones and omits some. The table has 55,000 to 80,000 clones, roughly 90% seen once. The clonotype originates from a human donor in good health. Some clones in this sample may be carry-over from other donors' samples. The J gene is TRBJ2-3, the V gene TRBV4-3, with 9 bases aligning to TRBD2. The sample comprised PBMCs. The CDR3 here is CASSRLAGAGTDTQYF. The DNA of the CDR3 is TGCGCCAGCAGCCGCTTAGCGGGGGCTGGCACAGATACGCAGTATTTT.